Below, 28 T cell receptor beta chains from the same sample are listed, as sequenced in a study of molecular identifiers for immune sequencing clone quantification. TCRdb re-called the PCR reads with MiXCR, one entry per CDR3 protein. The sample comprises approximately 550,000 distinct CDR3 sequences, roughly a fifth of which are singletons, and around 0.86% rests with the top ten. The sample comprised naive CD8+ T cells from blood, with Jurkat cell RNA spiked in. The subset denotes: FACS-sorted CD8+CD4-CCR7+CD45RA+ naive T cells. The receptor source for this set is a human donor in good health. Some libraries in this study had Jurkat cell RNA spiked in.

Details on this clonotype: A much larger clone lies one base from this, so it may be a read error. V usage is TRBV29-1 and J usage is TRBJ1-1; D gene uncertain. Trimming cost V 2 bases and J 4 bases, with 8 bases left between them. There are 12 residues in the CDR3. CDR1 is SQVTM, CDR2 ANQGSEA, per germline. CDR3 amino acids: CSVESLGTEAFF. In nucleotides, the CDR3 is TGCAGCGTTGAATCTCTAGGCACTGAAGCTTTCTTT.

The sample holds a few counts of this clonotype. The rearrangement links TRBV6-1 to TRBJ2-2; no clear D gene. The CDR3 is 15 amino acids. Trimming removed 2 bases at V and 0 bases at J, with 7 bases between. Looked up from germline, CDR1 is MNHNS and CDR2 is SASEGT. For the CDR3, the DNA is TGTGCCAGCAGTGAATACACAGCGAACACCGGGGAGCTGTTTTTT. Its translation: CASSEYTANTGELFF.

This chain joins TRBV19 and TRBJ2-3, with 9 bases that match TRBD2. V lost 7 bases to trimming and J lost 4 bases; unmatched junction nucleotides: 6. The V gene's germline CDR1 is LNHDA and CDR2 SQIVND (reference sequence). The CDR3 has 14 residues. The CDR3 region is CASKIGGGADTQYF. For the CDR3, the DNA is TGTGCCAGTAAAATCGGCGGGGGGGCAGATACGCAGTATTTT.

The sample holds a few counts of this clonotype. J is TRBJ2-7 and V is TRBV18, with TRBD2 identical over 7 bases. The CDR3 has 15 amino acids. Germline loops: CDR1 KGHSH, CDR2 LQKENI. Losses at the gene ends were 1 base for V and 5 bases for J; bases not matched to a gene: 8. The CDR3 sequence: CASSPRGAGSDEQYF. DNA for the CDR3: TGTGCCAGCTCACCACGGGGAGCGGGATCGGACGAGCAGTACTTC.

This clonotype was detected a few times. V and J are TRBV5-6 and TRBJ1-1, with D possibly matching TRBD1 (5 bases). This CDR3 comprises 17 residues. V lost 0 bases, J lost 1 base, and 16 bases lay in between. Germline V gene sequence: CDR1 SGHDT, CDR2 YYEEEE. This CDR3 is CASSLGKWGFANTEAFF. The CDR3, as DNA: TGTGCCAGCAGCTTGGGTAAGTGGGGGTTCGCGAACACTGAAGCTTTCTTT.

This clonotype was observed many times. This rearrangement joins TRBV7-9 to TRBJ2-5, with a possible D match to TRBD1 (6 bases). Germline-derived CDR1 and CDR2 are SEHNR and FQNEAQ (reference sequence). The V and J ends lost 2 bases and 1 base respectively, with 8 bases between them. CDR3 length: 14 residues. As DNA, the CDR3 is TGTGCCAGCAGCTTAATAGGGGGCCAAGAGACCCAGTACTTC. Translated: CASSLIGGQETQYF.

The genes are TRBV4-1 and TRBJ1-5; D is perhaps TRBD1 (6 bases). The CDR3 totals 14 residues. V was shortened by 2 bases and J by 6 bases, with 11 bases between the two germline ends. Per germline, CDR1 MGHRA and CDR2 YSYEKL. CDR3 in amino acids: CASSQTGMGQPQHF. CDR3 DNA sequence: TGCGCCAGCAGCCAAACAGGGATGGGTCAGCCCCAGCATTTT.

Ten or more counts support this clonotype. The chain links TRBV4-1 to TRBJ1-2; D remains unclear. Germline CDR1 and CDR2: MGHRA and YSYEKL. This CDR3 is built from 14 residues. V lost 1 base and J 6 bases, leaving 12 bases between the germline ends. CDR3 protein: CASSQGVRMDGYTF. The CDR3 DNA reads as TGCGCCAGCAGCCAAGGGGTCCGGATGGATGGCTACACCTTC.

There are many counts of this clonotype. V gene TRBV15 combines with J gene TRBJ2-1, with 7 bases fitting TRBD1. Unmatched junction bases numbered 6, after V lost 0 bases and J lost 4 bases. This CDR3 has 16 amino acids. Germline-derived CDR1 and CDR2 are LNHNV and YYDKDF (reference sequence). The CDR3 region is CATSREVGDRYNEQFF. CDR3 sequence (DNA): TGTGCCACCAGCAGAGAAGTTGGGGACAGATACAATGAGCAGTTCTTC. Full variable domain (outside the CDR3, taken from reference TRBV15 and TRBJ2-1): DAMVIQNPRYQVTQFGKPVTLSCSQTLNHNVMYWYQQKSSQAPKLLFHYYDKDFNNEADTPDNFQSRRPNTSFCFLDIRSPGLGDTAMYLCATSREVGDRYNEQFFGPGTRLTVL.

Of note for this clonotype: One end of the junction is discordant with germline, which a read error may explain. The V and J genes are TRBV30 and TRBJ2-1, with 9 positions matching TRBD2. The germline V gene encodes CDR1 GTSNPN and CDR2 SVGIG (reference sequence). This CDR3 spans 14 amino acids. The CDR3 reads CAWSLAGFEDERFF. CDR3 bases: TGTGCCTGGAGCCTAGCGGGATTCGAGGATGAGCGGTTCTTC.

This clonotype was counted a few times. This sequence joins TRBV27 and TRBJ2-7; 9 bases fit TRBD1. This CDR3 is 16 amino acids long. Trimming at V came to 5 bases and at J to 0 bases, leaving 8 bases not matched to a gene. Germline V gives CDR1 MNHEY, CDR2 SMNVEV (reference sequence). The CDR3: CASSLIGTGISYEQYF. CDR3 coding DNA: TGTGCCAGCAGTCTGATAGGGACAGGGATCTCCTACGAGCAGTACTTC.

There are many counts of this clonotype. CDR3 loop: CASSERLADTDTQYF. The CDR3, as DNA: TGTGCCAGCAGCGAAAGACTAGCTGACACAGATACGCAGTATTTT. The V gene is TRBV9, the J gene TRBJ2-3; 7 positions match TRBD2. V lost 3 bases to trimming and J lost 2 bases; unmatched junction nucleotides: 6. The CDR3 runs 15 residues. The V gene's germline CDR1 is SGDLS and CDR2 YYNGEE.

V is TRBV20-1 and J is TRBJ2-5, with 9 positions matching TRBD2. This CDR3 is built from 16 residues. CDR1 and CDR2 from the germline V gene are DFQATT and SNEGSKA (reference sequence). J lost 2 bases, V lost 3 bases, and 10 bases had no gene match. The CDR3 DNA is TGCAGTGCTAGTTTGGTAGCGGGGGAAGTACAAGAGACCCAGTACTTC. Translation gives CSASLVAGEVQETQYF.

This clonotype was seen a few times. CDR3 loop: CSGKGLQYNEQFF. The CDR3 DNA sequence: TGCAGCGGCAAGGGATTACAATACAATGAGCAGTTCTTC. The chain links TRBV29-1 to TRBJ2-1; D unclear. Between the trimmed V and J ends, which lost 7 bases and 4 bases, there was a span of 14 bases. The CDR3 length is 13 residues. CDR1 and CDR2 (germline): SQVTM, ANQGSEA.

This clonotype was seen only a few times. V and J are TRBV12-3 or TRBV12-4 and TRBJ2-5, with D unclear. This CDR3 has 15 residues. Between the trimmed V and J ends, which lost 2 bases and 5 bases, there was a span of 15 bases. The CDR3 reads CASSLLAGVLETQYF. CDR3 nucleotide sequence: TGTGCCAGCAGTTTACTCGCTGGGGTTCTGGAGACCCAGTACTTC.

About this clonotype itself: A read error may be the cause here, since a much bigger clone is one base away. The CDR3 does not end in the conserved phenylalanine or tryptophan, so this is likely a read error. The CDR3 spells CAWRTGIWTEAFL. CDR3 nucleotides: TGTGCCTGGAGGACAGGGATATGGACTGAAGCTTTCCTT. The chain links TRBV30 to TRBJ1-1; TRBD1 matches 7 bases. CDR1 is GTSNPN and CDR2 is SVGIG in the germline V gene (reference sequence). The CDR3 is 13 residues long. The V segment lost 3 bases and the J segment 5 bases; nucleotides outside the gene matches: 6.

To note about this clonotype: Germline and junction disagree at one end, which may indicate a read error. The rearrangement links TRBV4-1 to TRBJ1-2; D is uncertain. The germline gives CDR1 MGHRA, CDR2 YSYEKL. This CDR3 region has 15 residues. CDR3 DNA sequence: TGCGCCAGCAACCAAGGGAGAGGAATGGACTATGGCTACACCTTC. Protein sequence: CASNQGRGMDYGYTF.

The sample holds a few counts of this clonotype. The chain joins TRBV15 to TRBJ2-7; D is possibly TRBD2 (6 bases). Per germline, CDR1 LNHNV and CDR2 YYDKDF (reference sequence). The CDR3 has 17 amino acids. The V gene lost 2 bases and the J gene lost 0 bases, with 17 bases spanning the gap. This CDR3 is CATSRRGVAGNSYEQYF. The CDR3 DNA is TGTGCCACCAGCAGACGTGGGGTCGCGGGGAACTCCTACGAGCAGTACTTC.

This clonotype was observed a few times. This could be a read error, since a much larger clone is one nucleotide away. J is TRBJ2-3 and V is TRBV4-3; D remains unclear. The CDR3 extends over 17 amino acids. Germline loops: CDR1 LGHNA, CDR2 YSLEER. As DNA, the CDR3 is TGCGTCAGCAGCCAAGATTATGGATTCGGTTACACAGATACGCAGTATTTT. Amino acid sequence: CVSSQDYGFGYTDTQYF.

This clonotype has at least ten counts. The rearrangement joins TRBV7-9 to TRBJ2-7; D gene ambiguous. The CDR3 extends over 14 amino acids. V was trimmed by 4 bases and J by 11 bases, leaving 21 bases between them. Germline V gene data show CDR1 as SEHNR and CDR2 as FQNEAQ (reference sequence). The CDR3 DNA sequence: TGTGCCAGCAGCTCCATAGGGTGGGGTGAGGCGGAGTACTTC. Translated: CASSSIGWGEAEYF.

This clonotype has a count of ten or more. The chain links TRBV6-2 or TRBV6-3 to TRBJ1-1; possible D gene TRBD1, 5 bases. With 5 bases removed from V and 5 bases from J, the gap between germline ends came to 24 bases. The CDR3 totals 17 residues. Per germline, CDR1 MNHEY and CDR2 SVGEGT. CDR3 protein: CASSLSVRDLRWTEAFF. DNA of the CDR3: TGTGCCAGCAGTCTCTCGGTCCGGGACCTCAGGTGGACTGAAGCTTTCTTT.

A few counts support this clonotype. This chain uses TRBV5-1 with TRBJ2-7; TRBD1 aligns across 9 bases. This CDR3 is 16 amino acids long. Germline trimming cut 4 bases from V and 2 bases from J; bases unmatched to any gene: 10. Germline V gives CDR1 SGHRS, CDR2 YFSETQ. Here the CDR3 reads CASSPTTGGYTYEQYF. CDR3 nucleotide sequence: TGCGCCAGCAGCCCAACCACAGGGGGCTACACCTACGAGCAGTACTTC. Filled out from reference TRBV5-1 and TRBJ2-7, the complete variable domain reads KAGVTQTPRYLIKTRGQQVTLSCSPISGHRSVSWYQQTPGQGLQFLFEYFSETQRNKGNFPGRFSGRQFSNSRSEMNVSTLELGDSALYLCASSPTTGGYTYEQYFGPGTRLTVT.

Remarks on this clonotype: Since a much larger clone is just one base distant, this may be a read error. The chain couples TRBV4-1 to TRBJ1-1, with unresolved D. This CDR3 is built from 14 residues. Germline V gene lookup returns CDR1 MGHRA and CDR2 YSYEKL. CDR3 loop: CASSQDFLNTEALF. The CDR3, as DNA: TGCGCCAGCAGCCAAGATTTCTTGAACACTGAAGCTCTCTTT.

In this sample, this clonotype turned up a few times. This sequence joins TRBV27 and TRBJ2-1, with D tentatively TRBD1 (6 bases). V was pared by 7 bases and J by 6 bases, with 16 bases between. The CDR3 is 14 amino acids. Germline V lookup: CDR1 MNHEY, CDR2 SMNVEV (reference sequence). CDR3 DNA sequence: TGTGCCAGCAAGTACGGACAAGGGGGCAATGAGCAGTTCTTC. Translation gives CASKYGQGGNEQFF.

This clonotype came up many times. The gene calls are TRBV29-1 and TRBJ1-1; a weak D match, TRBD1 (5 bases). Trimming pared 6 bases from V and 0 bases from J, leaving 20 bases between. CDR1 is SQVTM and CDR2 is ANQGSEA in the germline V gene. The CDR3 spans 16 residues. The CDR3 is CSVAGDLRLMNTEAFF. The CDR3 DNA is TGCAGCGTGGCGGGGGACCTCCGCTTAATGAACACTGAAGCTTTCTTT.

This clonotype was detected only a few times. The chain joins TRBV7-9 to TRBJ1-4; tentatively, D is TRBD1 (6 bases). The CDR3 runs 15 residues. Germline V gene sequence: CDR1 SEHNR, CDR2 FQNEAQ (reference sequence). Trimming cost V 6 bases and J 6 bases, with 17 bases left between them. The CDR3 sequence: CASSPAQGVDEKLFF. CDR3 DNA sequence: TGTGCCAGCAGTCCGGCACAGGGCGTGGATGAAAAACTGTTTTTT.

In DNA form, the CDR3 reads TGTGCCAGCAGCCACCCGGGACACTCGGACGGACTTGAGACCCAGTACTTC. Amino acids: CASSHPGHSDGLETQYF. The rearrangement links TRBV14 to TRBJ2-5, with D perhaps TRBD1 (6 bases). CDR1 is SGHDN and CDR2 is FVKESK in the germline V gene. CDR3 length: 17 residues. V gave up 3 bases and J gave up 5 bases, with 22 bases separating them.

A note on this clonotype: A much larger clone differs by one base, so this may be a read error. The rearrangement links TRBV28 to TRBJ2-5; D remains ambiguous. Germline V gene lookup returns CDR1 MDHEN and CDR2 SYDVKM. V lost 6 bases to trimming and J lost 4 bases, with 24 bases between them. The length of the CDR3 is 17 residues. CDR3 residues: CASRTQQDPGPRETQYF. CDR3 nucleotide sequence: TGTGCCAGCAGAACCCAACAAGACCCCGGTCCCCGAGAGACCCAGTACTTC.